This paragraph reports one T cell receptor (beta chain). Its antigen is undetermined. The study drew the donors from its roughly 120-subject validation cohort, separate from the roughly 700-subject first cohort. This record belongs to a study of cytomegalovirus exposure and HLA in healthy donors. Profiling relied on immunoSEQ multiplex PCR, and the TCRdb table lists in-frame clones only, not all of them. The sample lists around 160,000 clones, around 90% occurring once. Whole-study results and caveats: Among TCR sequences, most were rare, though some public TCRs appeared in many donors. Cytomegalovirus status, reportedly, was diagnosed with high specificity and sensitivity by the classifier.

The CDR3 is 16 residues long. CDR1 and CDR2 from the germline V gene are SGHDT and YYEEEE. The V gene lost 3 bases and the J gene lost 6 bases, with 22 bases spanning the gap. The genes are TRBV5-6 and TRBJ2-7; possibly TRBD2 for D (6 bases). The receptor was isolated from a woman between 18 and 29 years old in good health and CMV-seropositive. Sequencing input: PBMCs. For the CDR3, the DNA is TGTGCCAGCAGCTCTCCTGGGGGGACCCCTACCGCCGAGCAGTACTTC. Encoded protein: CASSSPGGTPTAEQYF. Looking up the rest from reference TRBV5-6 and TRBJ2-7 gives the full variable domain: DAGVTQSPTHLIKTRGQQVTLRCSPKSGHDTVSWYQQALGQGPQFIFQYYEEEERQRGNFPDRFSGHQFPNYSSELNVNALLLGDSALYLCASSSPGGTPTAEQYFGPGTRLTVT.